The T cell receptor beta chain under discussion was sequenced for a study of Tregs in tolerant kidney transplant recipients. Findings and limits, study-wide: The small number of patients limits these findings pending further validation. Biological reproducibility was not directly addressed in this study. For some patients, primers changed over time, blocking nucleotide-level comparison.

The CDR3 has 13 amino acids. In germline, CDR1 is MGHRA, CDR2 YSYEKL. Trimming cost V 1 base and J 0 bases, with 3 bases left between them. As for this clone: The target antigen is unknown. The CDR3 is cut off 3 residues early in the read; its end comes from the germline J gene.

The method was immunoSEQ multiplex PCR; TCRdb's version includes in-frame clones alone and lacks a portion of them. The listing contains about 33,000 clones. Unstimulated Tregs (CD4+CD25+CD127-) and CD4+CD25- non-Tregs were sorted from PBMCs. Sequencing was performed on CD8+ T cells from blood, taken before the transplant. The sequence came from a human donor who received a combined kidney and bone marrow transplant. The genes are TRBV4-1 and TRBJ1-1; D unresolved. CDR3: CASSQVMNTEAFF. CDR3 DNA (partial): TGCGCCAGCAGCCAAGTTATGAACACTGAA.